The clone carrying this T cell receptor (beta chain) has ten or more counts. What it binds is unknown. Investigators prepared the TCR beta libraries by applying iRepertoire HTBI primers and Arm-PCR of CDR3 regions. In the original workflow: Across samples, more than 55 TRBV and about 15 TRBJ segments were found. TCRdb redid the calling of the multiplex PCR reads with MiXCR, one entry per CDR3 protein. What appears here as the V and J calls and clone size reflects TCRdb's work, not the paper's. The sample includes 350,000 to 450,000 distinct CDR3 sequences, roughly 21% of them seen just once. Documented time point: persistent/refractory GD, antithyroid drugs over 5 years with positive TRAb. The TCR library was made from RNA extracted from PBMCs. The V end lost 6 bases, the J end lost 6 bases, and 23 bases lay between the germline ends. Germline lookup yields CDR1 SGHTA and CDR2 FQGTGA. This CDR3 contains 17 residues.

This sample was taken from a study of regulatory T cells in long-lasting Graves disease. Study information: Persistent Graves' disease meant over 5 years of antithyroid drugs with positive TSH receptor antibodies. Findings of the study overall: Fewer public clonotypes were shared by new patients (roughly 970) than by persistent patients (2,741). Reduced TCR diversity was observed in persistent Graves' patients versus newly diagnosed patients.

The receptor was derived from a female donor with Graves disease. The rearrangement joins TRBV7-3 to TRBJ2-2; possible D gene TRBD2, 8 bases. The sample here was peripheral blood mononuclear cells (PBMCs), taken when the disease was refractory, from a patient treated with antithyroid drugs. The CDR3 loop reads CASSLRVAGGQAGELFF. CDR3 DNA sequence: TGTGCCAGCAGTCTACGGGTCGCGGGAGGACAGGCCGGGGAGCTGTTTTTT.